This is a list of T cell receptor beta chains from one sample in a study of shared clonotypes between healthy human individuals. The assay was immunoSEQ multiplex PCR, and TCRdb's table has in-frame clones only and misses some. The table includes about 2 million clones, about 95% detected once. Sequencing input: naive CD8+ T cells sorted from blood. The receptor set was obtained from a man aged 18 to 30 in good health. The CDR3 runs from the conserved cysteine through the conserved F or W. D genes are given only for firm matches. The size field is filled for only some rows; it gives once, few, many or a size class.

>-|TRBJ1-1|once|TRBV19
TGTGCCAGTGCCCGGAACACTGAAGCTTTCTTT
CASARNTEAFF
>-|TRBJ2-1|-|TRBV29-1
TGCAGCGTTGAAGTCATCCCCGGCGATGAGCAGTTCTTC
CSVEVIPGDEQFF
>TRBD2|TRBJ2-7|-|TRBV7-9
TGTGCCAGCAGCTCCCCACCTAGCGGCTCCTACGAGCAGTACTTC
CASSSPPSGSYEQYF
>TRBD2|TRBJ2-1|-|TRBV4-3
TGCGCCAGCAGCCAACTTGACACTAGCGACTCCTACAATGAGCAGTTCTTC
CASSQLDTSDSYNEQFF
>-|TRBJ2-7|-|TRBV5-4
TGTGCCAGCAGCTTTGGGACTGGCTCCTACGAGCAGTACTTC
CASSFGTGSYEQYF
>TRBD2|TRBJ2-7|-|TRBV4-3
TGCGCCAGCAGCCAAGATACTAGCGGGAGTCCCTCCTACGAGCAGTACTTC
CASSQDTSGSPSYEQYF
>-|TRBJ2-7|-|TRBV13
TGTGCCAGCAGCCCCGAGGGGGAGCGGGAGCAGTACTTC
CASSPEGEREQYF
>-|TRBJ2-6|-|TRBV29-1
TGCAGCGTTGAAGGTGGGGCCAACGTCCTGACTTTC
CSVEGGANVLTF
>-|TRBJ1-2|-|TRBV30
TGTGCCTGCCTCCGGGACGTTGACTATGGCTACACCTTC
CACLRDVDYGYTF
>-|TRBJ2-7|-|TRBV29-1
TGCAGCGTCGGGACGGACGAGCAGTACTTC
CSVGTDEQYF
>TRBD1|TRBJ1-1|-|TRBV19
TGTGCCAGTAGTATTGGCGGACAGGGGGACACTGAAGCTTTCTTT
CASSIGGQGDTEAFF
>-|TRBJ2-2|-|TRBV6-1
TGTGCCAGCTCGAGGGCCGGGGAGCTGTTTTTT
CASSRAGELFF
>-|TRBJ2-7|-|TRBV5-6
TGTGCCAGCAGCCCAATGGGCGGCTCCTACGAGCAGTACTTC
CASSPMGGSYEQYF
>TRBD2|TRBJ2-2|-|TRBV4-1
TGCGCCAGCAGCCAAGCTAGCGGGGGGGCGAACACCGGGGAGCTGTTTTTT
CASSQASGGANTGELFF
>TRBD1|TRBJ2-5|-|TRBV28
TGTGCCAGCAGTTCTCCGAGACAGGGGACCGAGGCCCAGTACTTC
CASSSPRQGTEAQYF
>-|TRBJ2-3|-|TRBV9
TGTGCCAGCAGCGTAGGACCCCCGGCTATTACGCCCACAGATACGCAGTATTTT
CASSVGPPAITPTDTQYF
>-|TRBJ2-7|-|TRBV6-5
TGTGCCAGCAGTTACGGAGTAAACTACGAGCAGTACTTC
CASSYGVNYEQYF
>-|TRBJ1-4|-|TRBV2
TGTGCCAGCACGCCGGGACGGACTAATGAAAAACTGTTTTTT
CASTPGRTNEKLFF
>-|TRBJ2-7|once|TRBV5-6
TGTGCCAGCAGCGCCACCGCCTACGAGCAGTACTTC
CASSATAYEQYF
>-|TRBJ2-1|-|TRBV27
TGTGCCAGCAGTTTAGGAACCGGGAATGAGCAGTTCTTC
CASSLGTGNEQFF
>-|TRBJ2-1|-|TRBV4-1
TGCGCCAGCAGCCAAGACGAAACCCCCAATGAGCAGTTCTTC
CASSQDETPNEQFF
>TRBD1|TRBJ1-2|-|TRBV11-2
TGTGCCAGCAGCCTCCCGGGACAGGGGATTGGCTTAGATGGCTACACCTTC
CASSLPGQGIGLDGYTF
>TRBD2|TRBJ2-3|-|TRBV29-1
TGCAGCGTTGTGGCGGCGGGAGGGACAGATACGCAGTATTTT
CSVVAAGGTDTQYF
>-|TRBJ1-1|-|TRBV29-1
TGCAGCGTTGAAGGGGGGGGAGGAGGTGAAGCTTTCTTT
CSVEGGGGGEAFF
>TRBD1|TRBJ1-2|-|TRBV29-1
TGCAGCGCCGAAGGGCAGGGGGCGAATGACTATGGCTACACCTTC
CSAEGQGANDYGYTF